This T cell receptor beta chain is from a study of blood T cell repertoires in COVID-19 (dated by TCRdb to about 2020). Regarding the study in general: The collaborator samples originated in the United States, Italy and Spain and spanned the acute and convalescent phases of COVID-19. HLA class I and class II types, where available, came from metadata supplied by the sample provider rather than from assay-based typing. The repertoires were released in a freely available public database intended as a resource for research on the immune response to SARS-CoV-2. Samples were obtained from the ongoing ImmuneRACE study (first 160 participants) and from 1,254 subjects provided by 6 global collaborators. The material from the prospective study consisted of cDNA or gDNA derived from T cells, B-cell-depleted T cells, or PBMCs. The sample metadata nearly always contained a de-identified subject ID, COVID-19 status, age in years and sex. Deeply sampled blood TCRbeta repertoires from subjects exposed to, actively infected with, or recovered from COVID-19 were included in the dataset. The study at large found these results: Clinical and demographic metadata were provided uncurated, with the amount varying by source and participant.

TCRbeta CDR3 regions were amplified from genomic DNA using the immunoSEQ Assay, a bias-controlled multiplex PCR. In the authors' own workflow: Within the assay, amplification of reference gene primers was used to estimate how many nucleated cells each sample contained. To quantify the absolute abundance of each unique TCRbeta CDR3 rearrangement, sequence reads were collapsed and filtered. For each sample, productive Simpson clonality was calculated by taking the square root of Simpson's diversity index across productive rearrangements. TCRdb took this table from immuneACCESS and kept in-frame rearrangements with V and J called. Such tables lack part of the clones; where checked against another copy, unresolved V genes explain under half of the gap, and the rest is unexplained. The V and J calls and clone size come from that table; D and trimming were worked out from the DNA. This sample gives approximately 240,000 clones in total; roughly 87% of them show up just once. About 6.3% of the sample is held by the ten biggest clonotypes.

Remarks on this clone: Its antigen is still unknown. Base qualities were left out, and no much larger clone turns up one base away.

Taken from cysteine to phenylalanine, the CDR3 has 16 residues. The entry retains the CDR3 DNA only, 48 bases that are in frame from base 1. Cut back by 10 bases and 4 bases, the V and J ends lie 26 bases apart. CDR1 and CDR2, looked up from the germline V gene, are SNHLY and FYNNEI. Enrolling through a virtual design, the prospective study's participants ranged in age from about 18 to 100 years and lived across some 23 United States geographic areas. Cohort assignment in the prospective study relied on participant-reported clinical history from a screening survey and a study questionnaire. Mobile phlebotomists in the prospective study collected whole blood, serum and a nasopharyngeal or oropharyngeal swab from every participant. Prospective study participants could optionally give additional blood draws and questionnaires over a roughly two-month period. Prospective study blood samples were shipped either frozen or at room temperature before DNA extraction.

This clonotype originated in a woman aged 25 to 39 with acute COVID-19. The chain uses TRBV2 and TRBJ2-7; TRBD1 is perhaps the D gene, given 6 matching bases. The sample taken for sequencing was PBMCs or T cells enriched from blood (not recorded which). The bases read TGTGCCATCTCTGAGGTGGTGGCAGGGGCTAGGTACGAGCAGTACTTC. Its protein product is CAISEVVAGARYEQYF. The full variable domain, completed from the reference TRBV2 and TRBJ2-7 proteins outside the CDR3, reads EPEVTQTPSHQVTQMGQEVILRCVPISNHLYFYWYRQILGQKVEFLVSFYNNEISEKSEIFDDQFSVERPDGSNFTLKIRSTKLEDSAMYFCAISEVVAGARYEQYFGPGTRLTVT.